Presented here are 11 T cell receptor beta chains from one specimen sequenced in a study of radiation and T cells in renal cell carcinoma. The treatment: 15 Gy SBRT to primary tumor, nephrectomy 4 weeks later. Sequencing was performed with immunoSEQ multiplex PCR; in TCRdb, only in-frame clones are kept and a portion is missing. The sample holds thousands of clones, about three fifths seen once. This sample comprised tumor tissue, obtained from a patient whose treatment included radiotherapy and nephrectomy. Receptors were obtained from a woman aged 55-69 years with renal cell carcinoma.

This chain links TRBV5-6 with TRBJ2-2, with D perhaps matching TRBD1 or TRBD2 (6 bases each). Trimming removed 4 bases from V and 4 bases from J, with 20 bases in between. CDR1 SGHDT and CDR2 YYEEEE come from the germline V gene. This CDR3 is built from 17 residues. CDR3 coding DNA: TGTGCCAGCAGCCCCAAGTGGGGGGCGTACGGCACCGGGGAGCTGTTTTTT. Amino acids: CASSPKWGAYGTGELFF.

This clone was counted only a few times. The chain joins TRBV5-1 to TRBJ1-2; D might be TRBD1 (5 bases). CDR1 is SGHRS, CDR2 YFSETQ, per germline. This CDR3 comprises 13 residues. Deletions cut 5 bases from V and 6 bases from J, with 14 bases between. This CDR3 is CASRQDISNGYTF. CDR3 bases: TGCGCCAGCAGACAGGACATTTCCAATGGCTACACCTTC.

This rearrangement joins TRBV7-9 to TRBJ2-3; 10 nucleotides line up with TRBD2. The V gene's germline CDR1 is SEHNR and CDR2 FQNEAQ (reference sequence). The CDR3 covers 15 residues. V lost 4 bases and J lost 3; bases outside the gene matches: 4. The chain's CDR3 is CASSWGLASTDTQYF. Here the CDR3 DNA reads TGTGCCAGCAGCTGGGGACTAGCGAGTACAGATACGCAGTATTTT. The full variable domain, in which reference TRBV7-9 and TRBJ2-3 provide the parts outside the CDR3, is DTGVSQNPRHKITKRGQNVTFRCDPISEHNRLYWYRQTLGQGPEFLTYFQNEAQLEKSRLLSDRFSAERPKGSFSTLEIQRTEQGDSAMYLCASSWGLASTDTQYFGPGTRLTVL.

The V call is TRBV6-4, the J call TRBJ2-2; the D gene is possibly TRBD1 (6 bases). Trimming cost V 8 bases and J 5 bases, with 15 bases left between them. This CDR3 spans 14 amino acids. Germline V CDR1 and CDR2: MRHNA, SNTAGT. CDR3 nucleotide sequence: TGTGCCAGCGCCAGGAACACAGGGACCGGGGAGCTGTTTTTT. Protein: CASARNTGTGELFF.

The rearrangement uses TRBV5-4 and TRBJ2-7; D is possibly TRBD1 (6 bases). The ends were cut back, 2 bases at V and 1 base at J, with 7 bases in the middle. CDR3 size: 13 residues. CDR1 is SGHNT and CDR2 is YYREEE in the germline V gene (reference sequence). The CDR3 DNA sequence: TGTGCCAGCAGCTTTGGACAGTCCTACGAGCAGTACTTC. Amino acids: CASSFGQSYEQYF.

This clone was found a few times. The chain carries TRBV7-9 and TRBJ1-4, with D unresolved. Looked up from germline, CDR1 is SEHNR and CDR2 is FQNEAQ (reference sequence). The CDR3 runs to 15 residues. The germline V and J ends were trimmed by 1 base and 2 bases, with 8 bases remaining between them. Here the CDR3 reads CASSLGSLTNEKLFF. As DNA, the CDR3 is TGTGCCAGCAGCTTAGGGTCCCTCACTAATGAAAAACTGTTTTTT.

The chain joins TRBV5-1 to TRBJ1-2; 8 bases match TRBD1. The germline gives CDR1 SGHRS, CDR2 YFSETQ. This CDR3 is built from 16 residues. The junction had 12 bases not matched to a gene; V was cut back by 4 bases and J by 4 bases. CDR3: CASSLGQGPLSYGYTF. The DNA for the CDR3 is TGCGCCAGCAGCCTTGGACAGGGACCGCTATCCTATGGCTACACCTTC.

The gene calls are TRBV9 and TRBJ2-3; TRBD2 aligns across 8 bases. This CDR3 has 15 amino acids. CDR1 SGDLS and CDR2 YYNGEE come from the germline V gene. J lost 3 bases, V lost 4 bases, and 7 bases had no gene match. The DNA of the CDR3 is TGTGCCAGCAGCATTAGCGGGACCGAAACAGATACGCAGTATTTT. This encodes CASSISGTETDTQYF.

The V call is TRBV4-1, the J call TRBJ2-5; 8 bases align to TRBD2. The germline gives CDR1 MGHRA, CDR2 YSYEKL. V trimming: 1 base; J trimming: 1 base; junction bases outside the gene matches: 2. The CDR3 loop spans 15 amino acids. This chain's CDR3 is CASSQVLAAQETQYF. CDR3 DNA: TGCGCCAGCAGCCAAGTACTAGCGGCCCAAGAGACCCAGTACTTC.

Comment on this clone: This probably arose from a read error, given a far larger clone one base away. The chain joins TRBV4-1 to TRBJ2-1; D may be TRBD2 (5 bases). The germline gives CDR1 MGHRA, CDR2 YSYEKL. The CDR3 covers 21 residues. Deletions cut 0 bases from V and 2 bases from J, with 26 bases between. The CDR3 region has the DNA TGCGCCAGCAGCCAAGATCAGCTTTTAACTCCTTATACCGGGGCCTACAATGAGCAGTTCTTC. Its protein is CASSQDQLLTPYTGAYNEQFF.

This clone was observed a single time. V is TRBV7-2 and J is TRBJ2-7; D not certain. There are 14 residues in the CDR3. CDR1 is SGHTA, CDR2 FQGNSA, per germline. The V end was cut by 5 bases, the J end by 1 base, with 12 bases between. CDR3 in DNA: TGTGCCAGCAGCATCCTTGATGTATCCTACGAGCAGTACTTC. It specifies CASSILDVSYEQYF.